This T cell receptor (beta chain) was captured by sequencing in a study of blood T cells in healthy people across ages. Study as a whole: Capture via template switching afforded approximately one barcoded beta molecule per two T cells.

This clonotype was recorded a few times. The CDR3 is made up of 13 amino acids. Germline assignment: CDR1 DFQATT and CDR2 SNEGSKA (reference sequence). Trimming removed 4 bases at V and 6 bases at J, with 13 bases between. For the second PCR, which ran for about 6 to 11 cycles, a sample-barcoded 5' primer and a J-beta primer mix were used. Every cDNA molecule carried a tag from a template-switch adaptor bearing 12 random nucleotides. TCRdb re-analysed the 5' RACE reads in MiXCR, keeping a single row per CDR3 protein. The sample has about 800,000 distinct CDR3 sequences, 25% seen once. The same specimen was also included in a second study, on T cells of mothers and their children. That source reports: Slightly higher, non-significant overlap characterized related mother-child pairs relative to unrelated pairs.

The receptor was derived from a boy younger than 18 in good health. This rearrangement joins TRBV20-1 to TRBJ1-5, with D perhaps TRBD1 (5 bases). Source material: blood. The CDR3 DNA is TGCAGTGCTACTTATAGGGGCGGTCAGCCCCAGCATTTT. Protein product: CSATYRGGQPQHF.